These 21 T cell receptor beta chains share one sample of origin, sequenced in a study of cytomegalovirus exposure and HLA in healthy donors. The repertoire was sequenced with immunoSEQ multiplex PCR; TCRdb's copy has only in-frame clones and lacks some. The sample contains 200,000 or so clones, about 89% of which appear only once. Sequencing was performed on PBMCs. The receptors stem from a young woman in good health and CMV-seronegative.

This clone was seen a single time. V gene TRBV19 combines with J gene TRBJ1-6; 10 nucleotides match TRBD1. The CDR3 is 14 amino acids. The germline V gene encodes CDR1 LNHDA and CDR2 SQIVND (reference sequence). The V and J ends lost 4 bases and 8 bases, in that order; junction bases with no gene match: 2. The CDR3: CASSRDRGHSPLHF. The CDR3 nucleotides are TGTGCCAGTAGTAGGGACAGGGGTCATTCACCCCTCCACTTT. The full variable domain, in which reference TRBV19 and TRBJ1-6 provide the parts outside the CDR3, is DGGITQSPKYLFRKEGQNVTLSCEQNLNHDAMYWYRQDPGQGLRLIYYSQIVNDFQKGDIAEGYSVSREKKESFPLTVTSAQKNPTAFYLCASSRDRGHSPLHFGNGTRLTVT.

V is TRBV5-6 and J is TRBJ1-4; TRBD1 matches 7 bases. The V gene end was trimmed by 2 bases and the J gene end by 4 bases; junction bases not matched to a gene: 8. The CDR3 is made up of 16 amino acids. Germline V gene data show CDR1 as SGHDT and CDR2 as YYEEEE. The CDR3: CASSLGKQGRNEKLFF. The CDR3 DNA is TGTGCCAGCAGCTTAGGGAAACAGGGGCGTAATGAAAAACTGTTTTTT.

J is TRBJ2-7 and V is TRBV4-2; TRBD2 aligns across 8 bases. J gave up 5 bases and V 6 bases, and 9 bases lay outside the gene matches. Looked up from germline, CDR1 is LGHNA and CDR2 is YNFKEQ. The CDR3 has 14 residues. In DNA, the CDR3 is TGTGCCAGCAGTCTGCGCCGGGGGGGCCACGAGCAGTACTTC. Encoded protein: CASSLRRGGHEQYF.

The chain combines TRBV5-5 with TRBJ2-3; TRBD1 matches 7 bases. The CDR3 has 15 residues. Trimming removed 4 bases from V and 7 bases from J; junction bases left unmatched: 12. Germline assignment: CDR1 SGHKS and CDR2 YYEKEE (reference sequence). Here the CDR3 DNA reads TGTGCCAGCAGCCGGCCAATCCTGGGACAGAATACGCAGTATTTT. This encodes CASSRPILGQNTQYF.

This chain connects TRBV6-1 to TRBJ1-1; tentative D call: TRBD1 (6 bases). The V and J ends lost 3 bases and 6 bases respectively, with 17 bases between them. CDR1 and CDR2 from the germline V gene are MNHNS and SASEGT. The CDR3 contains 15 residues. The CDR3 nucleotides read TGTGCCAGCAGTGATGGAGACAGGTTTATCGCTGAAGCTTTCTTT. This sequence encodes CASSDGDRFIAEAFF.

The chain couples TRBV12-5 to TRBJ2-1, with TRBD2 matching 11 bases. This CDR3 region has 16 residues. Unmatched junction bases numbered 7, after V lost 2 bases and J lost 7 bases. CDR1 is LGHNT and CDR2 is FRNRAP in the germline V gene. This CDR3 reads CASGLSRLAGLNEQFF. CDR3 sequence (DNA): TGTGCTAGTGGTTTGTCAAGACTAGCGGGATTGAATGAGCAGTTCTTC.

This clone is a singleton in its sample. The CDR3 sequence: CASRMGTGGQMNTEAFF. DNA of the CDR3: TGCGCCAGCAGGATGGGGACAGGGGGCCAGATGAACACTGAAGCTTTCTTT. V and J are TRBV5-1 and TRBJ1-1, with 12 bases that match TRBD1. V shed 5 bases, J shed 0 bases, and the junction held 8 bases outside the gene matches. Germline assignment: CDR1 SGHRS and CDR2 YFSETQ. The CDR3 loop spans 17 amino acids.

This chain joins TRBV19 and TRBJ2-7; 11 nucleotides line up with TRBD2. There are 19 residues in the CDR3. The J segment lost 0 bases and the V segment lost 3 bases, leaving 13 bases of the junction unmatched. CDR1 and CDR2 from the germline V gene are LNHDA and SQIVND (reference sequence). The CDR3 nucleotides read TGTGCCAGTAGTATGGCTCTAGCGGGAGGCCGAGGAACCTCCTACGAGCAGTACTTC. Translation gives CASSMALAGGRGTSYEQYF.

V and J are TRBV6-1 and TRBJ1-6; 10 bases line up with TRBD1. Germline V gene lookup returns CDR1 MNHNS and CDR2 SASEGT. With 6 bases clipped from V and 6 bases from J, the junction kept 2 bases outside the gene matches. The CDR3 is 14 amino acids. CDR3 residues: CASRRDRGNSPLHF. CDR3 in DNA: TGTGCCAGCAGGAGGGACAGGGGTAATTCACCCCTCCACTTT.

This rearrangement joins TRBV2 to TRBJ2-3, with a weak D call TRBD1 (5 bases). The V and J ends lost 6 bases and 3 bases respectively, with 7 bases between them. The germline V gene has CDR1 SNHLY and CDR2 FYNNEI. The CDR3 has 12 amino acids. The CDR3 reads CASRRGTDTQYF. CDR3 bases: TGTGCCAGCAGAAGGGGAACAGATACGCAGTATTTT.

A few counts support this clone. The CDR3 is CASSRDRAHQPQHF. The CDR3 bases are TGTGCCAGCAGCCGGGACAGGGCACACCAGCCCCAGCATTTT. The chain combines TRBV7-8 with TRBJ1-5; 9 nucleotides line up with TRBD1. The CDR3 runs 14 residues. CDR1 and CDR2 from the germline V gene are SGHVS and FQNEAQ. V gave up 5 bases and J gave up 7 bases; unmatched junction bases: 6.

The chain couples TRBV27 to TRBJ2-7; TRBD2 aligns across 7 bases. Germline values: CDR1 MNHEY, CDR2 SMNVEV (reference sequence). CDR3 size: 15 residues. V was pared by 3 bases and J by 2 bases, with 7 bases of the junction left unmatched. CDR3 protein: CASSLRLAATYEQYF. The CDR3 nucleotides read TGTGCCAGCAGTTTGCGTCTAGCGGCCACCTACGAGCAGTACTTC.

CDR3 nucleotide sequence: TGTGCCAGCAGCTTAAGTCGTAGCGGATCCTACGAGCAGTACTTC. The encoded protein is CASSLSRSGSYEQYF. The genes are TRBV13 and TRBJ2-7; weak D call: TRBD2 (6 bases). The V end was cut by 2 bases, the J end by 1 base, with 12 bases between. The CDR3 spans 15 residues. From germline, CDR1 is PRHDT and CDR2 FYEKMQ (reference sequence).

The rearrangement joins TRBV28 to TRBJ2-7, with TRBD2 identical over 7 bases. Germline CDR1 reads MDHEN; CDR2 reads SYDVKM. The length of the CDR3 is 14 residues. Trimming took 9 bases from V and 6 from J; bases not matched to a gene: 14. For the CDR3, the DNA is TGTGCCAGTGGGGCCGGGGGGACTGCTCGCGAGCAGTACTTC. Translated: CASGAGGTAREQYF.

The chain links TRBV5-1 to TRBJ2-2; 9 bases fit TRBD1. This CDR3 is built from 14 residues. After removal of 6 bases from V and 3 bases from J, the junction contained 3 bases not matched to a gene. Germline-derived CDR1 and CDR2 are SGHRS and YFSETQ. As DNA, the CDR3 is TGCGCCAGCACCAGGACAGGGGACACCGGGGAGCTGTTTTTT. Its translation is CASTRTGDTGELFF.

The chain recombines TRBV4-2 with TRBJ1-1; D gene unclear. The V end lost 0 bases, the J end lost 5 bases, and 13 bases lay between the germline ends. Germline V gives CDR1 LGHNA, CDR2 YNFKEQ. CDR3 size: 15 residues. The CDR3 DNA is TGTGCCAGCAGCCAAGATTTGGAGGGATCGACTGAAGCTTTCTTT. Amino acids: CASSQDLEGSTEAFF.

The V gene is TRBV9, the J gene TRBJ1-6; tentatively, D is TRBD1 (5 bases). Germline CDR1 reads SGDLS; CDR2 reads YYNGEE. The CDR3 totals 13 residues. Trimming pared 6 bases from V and 11 bases from J, leaving 15 bases between. The CDR3 DNA reads TGTGCCAGCACCGAGACGGGGGAACCACCCCTCCACTTT. It specifies CASTETGEPPLHF.

The chain uses TRBV5-6 and TRBJ2-7, with TRBD2 identical over 9 bases. The CDR3 extends over 16 amino acids. V shed 3 bases, J shed 3 bases, and the junction held 10 bases outside the gene matches. Germline V gives CDR1 SGHDT, CDR2 YYEEEE. The CDR3 coding sequence is TGTGCCAGCAGCTGGGGACGAGCGGGAGGACGCTACGAGCAGTACTTC. It codes for CASSWGRAGGRYEQYF.

The rearrangement uses TRBV30 and TRBJ1-2; 8 positions match TRBD1. The CDR3 contains 15 residues. The V gene end was trimmed by 1 base and the J gene end by 4 bases; junction bases not matched to a gene: 8. CDR1 and CDR2 (germline): GTSNPN, SVGIG (reference sequence). The CDR3 DNA follows: TGTGCCTGGAGTGGGGCCAGGGGGCTCACCTATGGCTACACCTTC. Amino acids: CAWSGARGLTYGYTF.

This rearrangement joins TRBV7-9 to TRBJ1-3; possible D gene TRBD1, 6 bases. The V gene lost 3 bases and the J gene lost 0 bases, with 12 bases spanning the gap. The V gene's germline CDR1 is SEHNR and CDR2 FQNEAQ (reference sequence). The CDR3 has 16 amino acids. The CDR3, as DNA: TGTGCCAGCAGCTTCACGACAGGAGGCTCTGGAAACACCATATATTTT. Translation gives CASSFTTGGSGNTIYF. Drawing the rest from reference TRBV7-9 and TRBJ1-3, the complete variable domain is DTGVSQNPRHKITKRGQNVTFRCDPISEHNRLYWYRQTLGQGPEFLTYFQNEAQLEKSRLLSDRFSAERPKGSFSTLEIQRTEQGDSAMYLCASSFTTGGSGNTIYFGEGSWLTVV.

This chain joins TRBV30 and TRBJ1-1, with 8 nucleotides matching TRBD1. The CDR3 consists of 16 residues. The junction had 13 bases not matched to a gene; V was cut back by 4 bases and J by 3 bases. The V gene's germline CDR1 is GTSNPN and CDR2 SVGIG (reference sequence). The CDR3, as DNA: TGTGCCTGGATCGGACTCCGGGACAGGAGAGACACTGAAGCTTTCTTT. This gives the protein CAWIGLRDRRDTEAFF.